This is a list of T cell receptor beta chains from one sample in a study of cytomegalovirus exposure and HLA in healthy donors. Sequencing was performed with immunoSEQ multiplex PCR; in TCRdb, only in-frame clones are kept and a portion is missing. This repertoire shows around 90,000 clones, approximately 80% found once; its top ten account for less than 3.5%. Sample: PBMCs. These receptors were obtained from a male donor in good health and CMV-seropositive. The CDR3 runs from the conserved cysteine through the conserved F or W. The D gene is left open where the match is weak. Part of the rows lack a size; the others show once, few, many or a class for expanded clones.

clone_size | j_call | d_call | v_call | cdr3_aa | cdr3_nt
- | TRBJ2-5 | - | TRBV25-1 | CASRQTRETQYF | TGTGCCAGTAGACAGACTCGGGAGACCCAGTACTTC
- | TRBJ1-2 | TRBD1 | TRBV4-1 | CASSQPRDRDGYTF | TGCGCCAGCAGCCAACCCCGGGACAGAGATGGCTACACCTTC
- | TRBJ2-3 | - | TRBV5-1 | CASSGSSRTDTQYF | TGCGCCAGCTCTGGGAGTAGCCGCACAGATACGCAGTATTTT
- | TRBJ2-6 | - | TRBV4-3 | CASSFDTSRSGANVLTF | TGCGCCAGCAGCTTCGACACCTCCAGATCTGGGGCCAACGTCCTGACTTTC
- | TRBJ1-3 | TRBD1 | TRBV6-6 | CASSSGTGAGNTIYF | TGTGCCAGCAGTTCGGGGACAGGGGCTGGAAACACCATATATTTT
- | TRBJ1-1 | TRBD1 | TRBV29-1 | CSVTRTGDYWTEAFF | TGCAGCGTGACACGGACAGGGGATTATTGGACTGAAGCTTTCTTT
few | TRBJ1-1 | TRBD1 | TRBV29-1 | CSVEDRGSTTEAFF | TGCAGCGTTGAGGACAGGGGGTCCACCACTGAAGCTTTCTTT
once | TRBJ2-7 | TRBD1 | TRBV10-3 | CAISGGRDREQYF | TGTGCCATCAGTGGGGGACGGGACAGGGAGCAGTACTTC
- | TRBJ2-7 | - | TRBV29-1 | CSVEVGDKIYEQYF | TGCAGCGTTGAAGTTGGGGACAAGATCTACGAGCAGTACTTC
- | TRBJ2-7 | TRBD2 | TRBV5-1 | CASSRGGVNNEQYF | TGCGCCAGCAGCCGGGGGGGTGTCAACAACGAGCAGTACTTC
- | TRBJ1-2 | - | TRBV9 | CASSPGQGFYGYTF | TGTGCCAGCAGCCCAGGGCAGGGCTTCTATGGCTACACCTTC
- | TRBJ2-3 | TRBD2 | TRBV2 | CASSEKRAGGPADTQYF | TGTGCCAGCAGTGAAAAGAGAGCGGGGGGGCCGGCAGATACGCAGTATTTT
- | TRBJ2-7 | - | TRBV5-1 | CASSLPGVREQYF | TGCGCCAGCAGCTTGCCGGGGGTCCGCGAGCAGTACTTC
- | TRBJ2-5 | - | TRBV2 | CASSDRGLGEETQYF | TGTGCCAGCAGTGACAGGGGATTAGGGGAAGAGACCCAGTACTTC
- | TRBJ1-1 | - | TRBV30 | CAWSVLRSGGEAFF | TGTGCCTGGAGTGTTCTTAGGAGCGGAGGTGAAGCTTTCTTT
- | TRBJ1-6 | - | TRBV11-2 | CASRRNGDSPLHF | TGTGCCAGCAGACGAAACGGGGATTCACCCCTCCACTTT
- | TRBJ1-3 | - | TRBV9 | CASSVVEKYSGNTIYF | TGTGCCAGCAGCGTAGTGGAGAAATACTCTGGAAACACCATATATTTT
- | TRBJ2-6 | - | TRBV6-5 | CASRDTVSGANVLTF | TGTGCCAGCAGGGATACAGTCTCTGGGGCCAACGTCCTGACTTTC
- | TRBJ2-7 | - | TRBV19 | CASSILASYEQYF | TGTGCCAGTAGTATTTTGGCATCCTACGAGCAGTACTTC
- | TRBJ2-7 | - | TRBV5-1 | CASSLGGTYEQYF | TGCGCCAGCAGCTTGGGGGGGACTTACGAGCAGTACTTC
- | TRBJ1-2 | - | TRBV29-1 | CSVERGSSGYTF | TGCAGCGTTGAGAGGGGGTCGAGTGGCTACACCTTC
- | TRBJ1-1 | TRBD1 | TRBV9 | CASSVALTGDYSNTEAFF | TGTGCCAGCAGCGTAGCACTCACAGGGGATTACAGTAACACTGAAGCTTTCTTT
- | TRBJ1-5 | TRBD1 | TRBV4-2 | CASRGQGKGQPQHF | TGTGCCAGCAGGGGACAGGGAAAGGGTCAGCCCCAGCATTTT
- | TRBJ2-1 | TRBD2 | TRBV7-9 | CASSLAEAGGQFF | TGTGCCAGCAGCTTGGCTGAGGCGGGGGGCCAGTTCTTC
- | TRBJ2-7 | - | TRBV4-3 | CASSHLGAGAYEQYF | TGCGCCAGCAGCCACCTCGGGGCAGGGGCCTACGAGCAGTACTTC
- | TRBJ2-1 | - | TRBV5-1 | CASSLDGTLNNEQFF | TGCGCCAGCAGCTTGGATGGGACACTTAACAATGAGCAGTTCTTC